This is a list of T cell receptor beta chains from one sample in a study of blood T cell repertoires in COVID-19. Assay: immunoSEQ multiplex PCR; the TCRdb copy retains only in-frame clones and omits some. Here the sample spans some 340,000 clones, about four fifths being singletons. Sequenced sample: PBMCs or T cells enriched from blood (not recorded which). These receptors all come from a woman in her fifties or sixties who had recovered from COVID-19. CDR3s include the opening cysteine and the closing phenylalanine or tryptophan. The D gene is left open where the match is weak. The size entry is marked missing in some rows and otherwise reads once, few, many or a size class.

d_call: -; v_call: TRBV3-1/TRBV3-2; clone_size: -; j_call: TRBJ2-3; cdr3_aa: CASSQGSLLYTDTQYF; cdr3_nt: TGTGCCAGCAGCCAGGGTAGCCTATTATACACAGATACGCAGTATTTT
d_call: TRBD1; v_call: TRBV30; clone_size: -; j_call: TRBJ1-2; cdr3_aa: CAWRAPGQGNYGYTF; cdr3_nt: TGTGCCTGGAGGGCCCCAGGACAGGGGAACTATGGCTACACCTTC
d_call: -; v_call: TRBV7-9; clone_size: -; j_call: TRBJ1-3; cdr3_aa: CASSPGHVSGNTIYF; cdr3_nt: TGTGCCAGCAGCCCAGGACATGTCTCTGGAAACACCATATATTTT
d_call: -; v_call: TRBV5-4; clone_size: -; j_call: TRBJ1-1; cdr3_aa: CASSSQGFTEAFF; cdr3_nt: TGTGCCAGCAGCTCCCAGGGGTTCACTGAAGCTTTCTTT
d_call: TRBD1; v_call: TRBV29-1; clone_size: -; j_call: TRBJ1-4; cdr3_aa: CSGGQGREKLFF; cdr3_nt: TGCAGCGGGGGACAGGGAAGAGAAAAACTGTTTTTT
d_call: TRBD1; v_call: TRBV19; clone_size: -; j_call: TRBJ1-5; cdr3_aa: CASRTGQGRYQPQHF; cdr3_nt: TGTGCCAGTAGAACAGGACAGGGTCGGTATCAGCCCCAGCATTTT
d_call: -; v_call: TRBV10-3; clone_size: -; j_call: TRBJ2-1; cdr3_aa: CAISESVAPSPKTGLKNEQFF; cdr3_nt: TGTGCCATCAGTGAGTCTGTAGCACCATCACCCAAAACGGGTCTCAAGAATGAGCAGTTCTTC
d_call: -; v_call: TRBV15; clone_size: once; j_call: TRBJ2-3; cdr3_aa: CATSTPWGLITTQYF; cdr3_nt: TGTGCCACCAGCACTCCTTGGGGCCTAATTACTACGCAGTATTTT
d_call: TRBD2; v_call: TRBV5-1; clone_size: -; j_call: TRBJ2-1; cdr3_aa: CASSLVGTSNEQFF; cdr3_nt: TGCGCCAGCAGCTTGGTTGGGACTAGCAATGAGCAGTTCTTC
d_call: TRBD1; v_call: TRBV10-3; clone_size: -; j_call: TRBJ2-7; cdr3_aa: CAISEPPGTGPYEQYF; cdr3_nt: TGTGCCATCAGTGAGCCACCCGGGACAGGTCCCTACGAGCAGTACTTC
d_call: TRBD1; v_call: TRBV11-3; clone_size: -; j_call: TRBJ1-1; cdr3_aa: CASTLGQGAAREAFF; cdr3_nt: TGTGCCAGCACCCTCGGACAGGGGGCCGCTCGGGAAGCTTTCTTT
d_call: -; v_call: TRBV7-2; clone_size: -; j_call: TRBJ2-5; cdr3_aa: CASSSQRTETQYF; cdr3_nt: TGTGCCAGCAGCTCTCAGCGGACAGAGACCCAGTACTTC
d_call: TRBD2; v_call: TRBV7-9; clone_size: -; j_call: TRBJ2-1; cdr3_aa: CASSLIVSGGYNEQFF; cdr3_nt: TGTGCCAGCAGCTTAATTGTTAGCGGGGGTTACAATGAGCAGTTCTTC
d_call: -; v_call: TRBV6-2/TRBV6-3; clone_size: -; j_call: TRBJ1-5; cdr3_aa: CASSDAGFGNQPQHF; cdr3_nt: TGTGCCAGCAGCGACGCGGGGTTTGGCAATCAGCCCCAGCATTTT
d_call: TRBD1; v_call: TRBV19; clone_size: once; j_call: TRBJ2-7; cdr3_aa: CASSRDRVAYEQYF; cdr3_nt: TGTGCCAGTAGTAGGGACAGGGTGGCCTACGAGCAGTACTTC
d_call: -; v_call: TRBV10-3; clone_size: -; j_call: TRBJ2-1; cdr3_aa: CAISGSGVGYNEQFF; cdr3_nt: TGTGCCATCAGTGGGTCGGGAGTAGGTTACAATGAGCAGTTCTTC
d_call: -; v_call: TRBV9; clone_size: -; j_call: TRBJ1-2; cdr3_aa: CASSEGGVYGYTF; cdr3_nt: TGTGCCAGCAGCGAAGGGGGAGTCTATGGCTACACCTTC
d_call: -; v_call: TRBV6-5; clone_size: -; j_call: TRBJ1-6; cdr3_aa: CASSYISGGNSPLHF; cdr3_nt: TGTGCCAGCAGTTACATCTCAGGAGGGAATTCACCCCTCCACTTT
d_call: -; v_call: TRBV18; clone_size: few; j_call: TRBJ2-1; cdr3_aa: CASSLTSNNEQFF; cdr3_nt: TGTGCCAGCTCACTTACTAGCAACAATGAGCAGTTCTTC
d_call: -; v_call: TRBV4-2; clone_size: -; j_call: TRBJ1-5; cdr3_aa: CASSQEGTNSNQPQHF; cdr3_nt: TGTGCCAGCAGCCAAGAGGGCACAAATAGCAATCAGCCCCAGCATTTT
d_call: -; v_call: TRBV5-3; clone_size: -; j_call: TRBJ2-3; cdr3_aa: CARSSQTDTQYF; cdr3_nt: TGTGCCAGAAGCTCTCAGACAGATACGCAGTATTTT
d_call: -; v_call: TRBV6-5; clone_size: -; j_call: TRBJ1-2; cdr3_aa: CASSPYSGATYGYTF; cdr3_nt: TGTGCCAGCAGTCCTTACAGTGGGGCTACCTATGGCTACACCTTC
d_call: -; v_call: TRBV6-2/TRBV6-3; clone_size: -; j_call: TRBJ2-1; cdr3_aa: CASSPRDGSSYNEQFF; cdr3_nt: TGTGCCAGCAGTCCCCGGGACGGGAGCTCCTACAATGAGCAGTTCTTC
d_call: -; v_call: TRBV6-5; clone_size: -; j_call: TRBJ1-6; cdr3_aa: CASSYGASPLHF; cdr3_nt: TGTGCCAGCAGTTACGGAGCTTCACCCCTCCACTTT
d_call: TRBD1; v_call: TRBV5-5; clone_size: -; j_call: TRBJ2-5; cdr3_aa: CASSSPGQGRAQYF; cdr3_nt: TGTGCCAGCAGTTCCCCGGGACAGGGCAGGGCCCAGTACTTC
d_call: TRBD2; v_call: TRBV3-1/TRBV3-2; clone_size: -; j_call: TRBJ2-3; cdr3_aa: CASGGGTDTQYF; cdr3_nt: TGTGCCAGCGGGGGGGGCACAGATACGCAGTATTTT
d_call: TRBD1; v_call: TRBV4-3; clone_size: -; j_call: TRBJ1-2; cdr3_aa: CASSQAGGYYGYTF; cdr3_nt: TGCGCCAGCAGCCAGGCAGGGGGCTACTATGGCTACACCTTC
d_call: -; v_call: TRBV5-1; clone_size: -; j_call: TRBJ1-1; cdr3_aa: CASSPGTGTMNTEAFF; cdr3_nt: TGCGCCAGCAGCCCCGGGACTGGGACCATGAACACTGAAGCTTTCTTT
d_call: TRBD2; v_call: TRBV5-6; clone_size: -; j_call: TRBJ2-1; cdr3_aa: CASSRTSGLKNEQFF; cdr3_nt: TGTGCCAGCAGCCGGACTAGCGGTCTAAAAAATGAGCAGTTCTTC
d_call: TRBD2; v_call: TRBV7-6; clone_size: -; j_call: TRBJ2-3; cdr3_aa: CASSFFSGRSASDTQYF; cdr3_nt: TGTGCCAGCAGCTTCTTTAGCGGGAGGTCTGCTTCTGATACGCAGTATTTT
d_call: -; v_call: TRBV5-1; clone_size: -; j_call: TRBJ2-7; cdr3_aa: CASSLASERGYEQYF; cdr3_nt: TGCGCCAGCAGCTTGGCATCAGAACGAGGCTACGAGCAGTACTTC
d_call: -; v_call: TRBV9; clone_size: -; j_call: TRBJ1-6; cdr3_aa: CASTRQADNSPLHF; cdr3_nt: TGTGCCAGCACAAGACAGGCAGATAATTCACCCCTCCACTTT
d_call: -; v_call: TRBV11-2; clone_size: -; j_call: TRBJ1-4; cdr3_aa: CASSLSPNEKLFF; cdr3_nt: TGTGCCAGCAGCCTCTCTCCTAATGAAAAACTGTTTTTT
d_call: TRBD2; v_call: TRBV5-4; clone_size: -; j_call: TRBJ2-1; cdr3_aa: CASSLEVAGGYNEQFF; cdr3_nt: TGTGCCAGCAGCTTGGAAGTAGCGGGGGGATACAATGAGCAGTTCTTC
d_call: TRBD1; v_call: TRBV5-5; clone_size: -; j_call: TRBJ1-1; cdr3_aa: CASSRGQGTTEAFF; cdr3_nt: TGTGCCAGCAGCCGGGGACAGGGGACTACTGAAGCTTTCTTT
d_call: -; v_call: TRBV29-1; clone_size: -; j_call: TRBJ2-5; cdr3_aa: CSVFPTRSETQYF; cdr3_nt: TGCAGCGTTTTTCCGACTAGATCGGAGACCCAGTACTTC